The entry below gives a single T cell receptor beta chain sequence along with its context. Its target is not known. The entry originates in a study of shared clonotypes between healthy human individuals. The assay used deep level. The table came from immunoSEQ multiplex PCR; TCRdb's copy has only in-frame clones and leaves some out. The data hold some 1,400,000 clones, with more than 95% observed a single time. Study-level points and caveats: Shared across several donors were around 4.7% of the naive CD4 clonotypes. Investigators expected sequencing depth to affect clonotype sharing among donors.

The specimen was naive CD4+ T cells sorted from blood. The sample's subset: CD45RA+ positively selected. This clonotype was sampled from a young man in good health.

The CDR3 nucleotides read TGTGCCAGCAGCAATGAGGGGCAGAAAGCTTTCTTT. Protein product: CASSNEGQKAFF. The rearrangement links TRBV5-5 to TRBJ1-1; TRBD1 might be the D (5 bases). The ends were cut back, 4 bases at V and 9 bases at J, with 13 bases in the middle. Germline CDR1 is SGHKS and CDR2 is YYEKEE (reference sequence). CDR3 length: 12 amino acids.